Below are 13 T cell receptor beta chains sequenced from a single sample in a study of blood T cell repertoires in COVID-19. TCRdb's copy holds only in-frame clones and misses some; the assay was immunoSEQ multiplex PCR. The top ten clones hold roughly 1.2% of a sample with 100,000 to 150,000 clones, approximately 91% of them seen once. Sequenced: peripheral blood. These receptors all come from a woman aged 80 or over with acute or convalescent COVID-19.

This chain uses TRBV10-3 with TRBJ2-3, with no clear D. The CDR3 has 12 residues. CDR1 is ENHRY and CDR2 is SYGVKD in the germline V gene. With 11 bases removed from V and 6 bases from J, the gap between germline ends came to 15 bases. This chain's CDR3 is CAVGFSPDTQYF. The CDR3 DNA reads as TGTGCCGTCGGGTTCTCCCCCGATACGCAGTATTTT.

The rearrangement joins TRBV11-3 to TRBJ1-2; maybe TRBD1 (5 bases). This CDR3 comprises 14 residues. The ends were cut back, 6 bases at V and 7 bases at J, with 18 bases in the middle. Per germline, CDR1 SGHNT and CDR2 YENEEA. Here the CDR3 reads CASSFKGPVGGYTF. The CDR3 DNA follows: TGTGCCAGCAGTTTTAAGGGGCCTGTGGGTGGCTACACCTTC.

The chain is built from TRBV9 and TRBJ2-3; tentative D call: TRBD2 (5 bases). V lost 2 bases to trimming and J lost 2 bases, with 9 bases between them. This CDR3 is 14 amino acids long. Looked up from germline, CDR1 is SGDLS and CDR2 is YYNGEE. This CDR3 reads CASSVRLTTDTQYF. CDR3 in DNA: TGTGCCAGCAGCGTCCGACTAACCACAGATACGCAGTATTTT.

The chain combines TRBV19 with TRBJ1-2, with 12 bases fitting TRBD1. The CDR3 runs to 13 residues. After removal of 9 bases from V and 6 bases from J, the junction contained 5 bases not matched to a gene. The germline CDR1 and CDR2 sequences are LNHDA and SQIVND (reference sequence). The CDR3 reads CASRRDRGHGYTF. CDR3 coding DNA: TGTGCCAGCCGCCGGGACAGGGGGCATGGCTACACCTTC.

The chain carries TRBV6-2 or TRBV6-3 and TRBJ2-7; D possibly corresponds to TRBD1 (5 bases). The CDR3 loop spans 14 amino acids. The germline V and J ends were trimmed by 5 bases and 3 bases, with 14 bases remaining between them. In germline, CDR1 is MNHEY, CDR2 SVGEGT. DNA of the CDR3: TGTGCCAGCAGTGGTAGGACAACTCGCTACGAGCAGTACTTC. This codes for CASSGRTTRYEQYF.

The chain recombines TRBV7-9 with TRBJ1-6; 11 positions agree with TRBD1. Per the germline V gene, CDR1 is SEHNR and CDR2 is FQNEAQ (reference sequence). Trimming removed 3 bases from V and 4 bases from J; junction bases left unmatched: 11. The CDR3 has 19 amino acids. CDR3 sequence: CASSFQDRGHRGYNSPLHF. The CDR3 DNA follows: TGTGCCAGCAGCTTTCAGGACAGGGGGCATCGGGGGTATAATTCACCCCTCCACTTT.

The chain carries TRBV9 and TRBJ2-7; TRBD1 aligns across 10 bases. The CDR3 is 15 residues long. Trimming cost V 3 bases and J 2 bases; bases outside gene matches: 5. Germline V gene sequence: CDR1 SGDLS, CDR2 YYNGEE. The CDR3 DNA is TGTGCCAGCAGCGCCGGGACAGGGGAGCCCTACGAGCAGTACTTC. Protein: CASSAGTGEPYEQYF.

The chain has TRBV4-3 and TRBJ1-5, with D possibly matching TRBD1 (6 bases). This CDR3 has 13 amino acids. Between the trimmed V and J ends, which lost 0 bases and 6 bases, there was a span of 6 bases. Germline V gives CDR1 LGHNA, CDR2 YSLEER. The CDR3 sequence: CASSQDRGQPQHF. DNA of the CDR3: TGCGCCAGCAGCCAAGACAGGGGTCAGCCCCAGCATTTT.

The gene calls are TRBV5-1 and TRBJ1-3; D gene unclear. V shed 4 bases and J shed 0 bases, with 11 bases lying between them. Germline assignment: CDR1 SGHRS and CDR2 YFSETQ. There are 15 residues in the CDR3. The CDR3 nucleotides read TGCGCCAGCAGCCTTGCCGGGAGCTCTGGAAACACCATATATTTT. It yields the protein CASSLAGSSGNTIYF.

The V call is TRBV11-2, the J call TRBJ1-3; TRBD1 agrees at 9 bases. This CDR3 comprises 16 residues. CDR1 is SGHAT, CDR2 FQNNGV, per germline. V lost 1 base and J lost 3; bases outside the gene matches: 4. The chain's CDR3 is CASSLAHRGLGNTIYF. DNA for the CDR3: TGTGCCAGCAGCTTAGCTCACAGGGGGCTTGGAAACACCATATATTTT.

The rearrangement uses TRBV11-2 and TRBJ1-4; D is undetermined. The CDR3 consists of 16 residues. V was clipped by 4 bases and J by 8 bases, with 20 bases between them. The V gene's germline CDR1 is SGHAT and CDR2 FQNNGV. CDR3 nucleotide sequence: TGTGCCAGCAGCTCCCGTCCGACGGGGAGAGAGGAAAAACTGTTTTTT. Protein sequence: CASSSRPTGREEKLFF.

This chain uses TRBV9 with TRBJ2-1; D may be TRBD1 (6 bases). CDR3 length: 15 residues. Germline V gene sequence: CDR1 SGDLS, CDR2 YYNGEE. The germline V and J ends were trimmed by 2 bases and 6 bases, with 15 bases remaining between them. The CDR3 protein is CASSVSREGGNEQFF. The CDR3 DNA sequence: TGTGCCAGCAGCGTGTCCAGGGAAGGGGGCAATGAGCAGTTCTTC.

J is TRBJ2-7 and V is TRBV3-1 (or the pseudogene TRBV3-2); D unclear. The CDR3 runs to 13 residues. The V end lost 0 bases, the J end lost 3 bases, and 6 bases lay between the germline ends. In germline, CDR1 is LGHDT, CDR2 YNNKEL (reference sequence). Here the CDR3 DNA reads TGTGCCAGCAGCCAAGACGGGTTCTACGAGCAGTACTTC. Translation gives CASSQDGFYEQYF.